The 19 T cell receptor beta chains given below trace back to one sample, sequenced in a study of cytomegalovirus exposure and HLA in healthy donors. Primers for the PCR totalled 60 Vbeta and 13 Jbeta. Assay used: immunoSEQ multiplex PCR; TCRdb lists only in-frame clones, some missing. The data show about 110,000 clones, roughly 80% seen once. Sequencing was performed on PBMCs. These TCRs come from a man aged 45 to 65 in good health and CMV-seronegative.

The J gene is TRBJ2-3, the V gene TRBV7-7, with TRBD1 matching 9 bases. The CDR3 is 13 amino acids. The J segment lost 5 bases and the V segment lost 5 bases, leaving 2 bases of the junction unmatched. In germline, CDR1 is SSHAT, CDR2 FNYEAQ (reference sequence). For the CDR3, the DNA is TGTGCCAGCAGCCCGACAGGGGGAGATACGCAGTATTTT. Its translation is CASSPTGGDTQYF.

J is TRBJ2-2 and V is TRBV11-3; D unresolved. The CDR3 is 13 residues long. V lost 8 bases and J 2 bases, leaving 9 bases between the germline ends. CDR1 and CDR2 from the germline V gene are SGHNT and YENEEA. CDR3 protein: CASQVPNTGELFF. For the CDR3, the DNA is TGTGCCAGCCAGGTCCCCAACACCGGGGAGCTGTTTTTT.

The J gene is TRBJ1-2, the V gene TRBV5-5; D not resolved. CDR1 is SGHKS, CDR2 YYEKEE, per germline (reference sequence). The CDR3 contains 15 residues. Deletions cut 4 bases from V and 7 bases from J, with 20 bases between. This CDR3 is CASSSRDPQTLGYTF. In DNA form, the CDR3 reads TGTGCCAGCAGCAGTCGGGATCCCCAAACGCTTGGCTACACCTTC. Full variable domain (missing parts from reference TRBV5-5 and TRBJ1-2): DAGVTQSPTHLIKTRGQQVTLRCSPISGHKSVSWYQQVLGQGPQFIFQYYEKEERGRGNFPDRFSARQFPNYSSELNVNALLLGDSALYLCASSSRDPQTLGYTFGSGTRLTVV.

The chain combines TRBV4-1 with TRBJ1-6; weak D call: TRBD1 (5 bases). Trimming took off 1 base at V and 6 bases at J, with 10 bases between the two ends. The CDR3 totals 15 residues. Germline lookup yields CDR1 MGHRA and CDR2 YSYEKL. Here the CDR3 DNA reads TGCGCCAGCAGCCAAGGTGCGGGACTTAATTCACCCCTCCACTTT. Encoded protein: CASSQGAGLNSPLHF.

The CDR3 loop is CASSPPPRLAGKETQYF. The CDR3 DNA is TGTGCCAGCAGCCCTCCACCTCGACTAGCGGGGAAAGAGACCCAGTACTTC. V and J are TRBV5-6 and TRBJ2-5, with 11 bases matching TRBD2. The V and J ends lost 4 bases and 3 bases, in that order; junction bases with no gene match: 11. Germline V gene sequence: CDR1 SGHDT, CDR2 YYEEEE. The CDR3 is 17 residues long.

This clone was observed a few times. V usage is TRBV6-1 and J usage is TRBJ1-3; 7 bases are a match to TRBD1. With 5 bases clipped from V and 4 bases from J, the junction kept 5 bases outside the gene matches. Germline CDR1 reads MNHNS; CDR2 reads SASEGT. The CDR3 contains 14 residues. The CDR3 bases are TGTGCCAGCAGTAGACAGGGTACGGGAAACACCATATATTTT. This codes for CASSRQGTGNTIYF.

Only a few counts were recorded for this clone. This chain joins TRBV11-2 and TRBJ1-3, with no clear D. The germline V and J ends were trimmed by 4 bases and 1 base, with 8 bases remaining between them. Germline V CDR1 and CDR2: SGHAT, FQNNGV. The CDR3 is made up of 14 amino acids. Written as DNA, the CDR3 is TGTGCCAGCAGCTGGAGGCGTTCTGGAAACACCATATATTTT. Translation: CASSWRRSGNTIYF.

The chain carries TRBV6-1 and TRBJ2-3, with 12 nucleotides matching TRBD2. Unmatched junction bases numbered 8, after V lost 1 base and J lost 0 bases. The CDR3 consists of 19 residues. Germline CDR1 MNHNS, CDR2 SASEGT. DNA of the CDR3: TGTGCCAGCAGTGAAGGAAGAACTAGCGGGGGGCCAAGCACAGATACGCAGTATTTT. Its protein is CASSEGRTSGGPSTDTQYF.

The chain couples TRBV19 to TRBJ2-5; D may be TRBD1 (6 bases). Germline V lookup: CDR1 LNHDA, CDR2 SQIVND (reference sequence). The V gene lost 1 base and the J gene lost 5 bases, with 8 bases spanning the gap. The CDR3 is made up of 13 amino acids. The CDR3, as DNA: TGTGCCAGTAGTATAGCCACAGGGGAGACCCAGTACTTC. This gives the protein CASSIATGETQYF.

As regards this clone: The junction shows a germline mismatch at one end, possibly a read error. The chain has TRBV7-8 and TRBJ1-1; D remains unclear. CDR1 is SGHVS and CDR2 is FQNEAQ in the germline V gene. The CDR3 sequence is 13 residues long. The CDR3 loop reads CASSLAPETEAFF. The CDR3 nucleotides read TGTGCCAGCAGCCTAGCACCTGAGACTGAAGCTTTCTTT.

The genes are TRBV29-1 and TRBJ1-6; 10 nucleotides match TRBD1. With 6 bases clipped from V and 8 bases from J, the junction kept 4 bases outside the gene matches. CDR1 and CDR2 (germline): SQVTM, ANQGSEA. The length of the CDR3 is 13 residues. CDR3 loop: CSVRTGGDSPLHF. The CDR3 coding sequence is TGCAGCGTACGGACAGGGGGAGATTCACCCCTCCACTTT.

The rearrangement uses TRBV5-6 and TRBJ1-5; weak D call: TRBD1 (5 bases). This CDR3 comprises 15 residues. From germline, CDR1 is SGHDT and CDR2 YYEEEE. Trimming took 0 bases from V and 5 from J, leaving 12 bases between them. The CDR3 reads CASSLGGVVDQPQHF. The CDR3 bases are TGTGCCAGCAGCTTGGGGGGGGTAGTCGATCAGCCCCAGCATTTT.

J is TRBJ2-2 and V is TRBV27, with D perhaps matching TRBD1 (5 bases). The CDR3 has 15 residues. Trimming shortened V by 8 bases and J by 7 bases, and 20 bases separated the two germline ends. Germline CDR1 and CDR2: MNHEY and SMNVEV (reference sequence). Here the CDR3 DNA reads TGTGCCAGCGGAATCACAGGCGTGGTCAGCGGGGAGCTGTTTTTT. Its translation: CASGITGVVSGELFF.

This rearrangement joins TRBV11-2 to TRBJ1-2; a weak D match, TRBD1 (6 bases). Germline V lookup: CDR1 SGHAT, CDR2 FQNNGV. The germline V and J ends were trimmed by 4 bases and 2 bases, with 11 bases remaining between them. This CDR3 has 14 amino acids. The CDR3 sequence is CASSSNGQNYGYTF. In nucleotides, the CDR3 is TGTGCCAGCAGCTCTAACGGACAGAACTATGGCTACACCTTC.

The rearrangement joins TRBV19 to TRBJ2-7; 7 bases fit TRBD2. Germline V CDR1 and CDR2: LNHDA, SQIVND (reference sequence). Trimming removed 8 bases from V and 2 bases from J; junction bases left unmatched: 9. This CDR3 contains 14 residues. The CDR3 nucleotides read TGTGCCAGTCGGCTAGCGGTGACTGCCTACGAGCAGTACTTC. This translates into CASRLAVTAYEQYF.

In its sample, this clone was seen a few times. The chain has TRBV6-1 and TRBJ2-2; D is ambiguous. Germline CDR1 is MNHNS and CDR2 is SASEGT. Trimming removed 2 bases from V and 7 bases from J, with 8 bases in between. This CDR3 has 13 amino acids. CDR3 loop: CASSEYEFGELFF. The CDR3 nucleotides read TGTGCCAGCAGTGAATACGAGTTCGGGGAGCTGTTTTTT.

The chain is built from TRBV7-9 and TRBJ1-1, with 7 bases lining up with TRBD1. The CDR3 length is 14 residues. V lost 5 bases to trimming and J lost 2 bases; unmatched junction nucleotides: 5. Per germline, CDR1 SEHNR and CDR2 FQNEAQ (reference sequence). The DNA for the CDR3 is TGTGCCAGCAGCCCACAGGGGTTAAACACTGAAGCTTTCTTT. It is translated as CASSPQGLNTEAFF.

This clone came up once. V is TRBV6-1 and J is TRBJ2-3, with 11 nucleotides matching TRBD1. V lost 3 bases to trimming and J lost 6 bases; unmatched junction nucleotides: 2. This CDR3 is built from 14 residues. Per the germline V gene, CDR1 is MNHNS and CDR2 is SASEGT. CDR3 amino acids: CASSEGQGGDTQYF. The CDR3 nucleotides are TGTGCCAGCAGTGAGGGACAGGGGGGGGATACGCAGTATTTT.

This chain uses TRBV2 with TRBJ2-7, with 9 positions matching TRBD1. J was trimmed by 3 bases and V by 11 bases; bases with no gene match: 8. This CDR3 has 13 residues. The germline V gene encodes CDR1 SNHLY and CDR2 FYNNEI. The CDR3, as DNA: TGTGCCGGTCCGGGACAGGGTGGCTACGAGCAGTACTTC. It specifies CAGPGQGGYEQYF.